This T cell receptor beta chain was found in a study of cytomegalovirus exposure and HLA in healthy donors. General study findings and limits: The authors later found most CMV-associated TCR beta chains appeared HLA-restricted. Researchers counted 150 to 200 TCR beta chains as cytomegalovirus-associated. It was shown in a later analysis that HLA-associated TCR beta chains were more clonally expanded than other, equally common chains.

A remark on this clone: Its antigen is undetermined. At the DNA level, this CDR3 is encoded by other sequences in the same sample as well.

Germline lookup yields CDR1 MDHEN and CDR2 SYDVKM. The CDR3 totals 15 residues. V shed 6 bases, J shed 5 bases, and the junction held 8 bases outside the gene matches. The PCR used 60 Vbeta and 13 Jbeta primers. Profiled with immunoSEQ multiplex PCR; TCRdb holds only in-frame clones, not every one. The repertoire consists of fewer than 250,000 clones, with roughly 79% occurring once and the leading ten covering under 2%. Sequenced material: PBMCs. The rearrangement joins TRBV28 to TRBJ2-5, with TRBD1 identical over 11 bases. This clonotype was obtained from a man between 18 and 29 years old in good health and CMV-seronegative. In DNA form, the CDR3 reads TGTGCCAGCAGCCTCGGACAGGGGGCGCGGGAGACCCAGTACTTC. Amino acids: CASSLGQGARETQYF. Variable domain in full (rest from reference TRBV28 and TRBJ2-5): DVKVTQSSRYLVKRTGEKVFLECVQDMDHENMFWYRQDPGLGLRLIYFSYDVKMKEKGDIPEGYSVSREKKERFSLILESASTNQTSMYLCASSLGQGARETQYFGPGTRLLVL.